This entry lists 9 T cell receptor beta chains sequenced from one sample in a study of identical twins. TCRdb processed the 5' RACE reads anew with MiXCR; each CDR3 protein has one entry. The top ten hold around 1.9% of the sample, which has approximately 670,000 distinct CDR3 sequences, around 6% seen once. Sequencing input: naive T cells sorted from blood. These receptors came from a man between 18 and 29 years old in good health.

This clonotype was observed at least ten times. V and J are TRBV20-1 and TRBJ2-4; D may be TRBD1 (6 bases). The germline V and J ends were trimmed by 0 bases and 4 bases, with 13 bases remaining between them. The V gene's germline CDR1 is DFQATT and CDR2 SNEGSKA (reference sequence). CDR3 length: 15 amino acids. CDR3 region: CSARDLRDKKNIQYF. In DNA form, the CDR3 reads TGCAGTGCTAGAGATCTCCGGGACAAAAAAAACATTCAGTACTTC.

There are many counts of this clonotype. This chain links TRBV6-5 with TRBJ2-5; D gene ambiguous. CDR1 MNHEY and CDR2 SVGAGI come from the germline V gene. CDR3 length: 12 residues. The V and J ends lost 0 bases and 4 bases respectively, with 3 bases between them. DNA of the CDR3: TGTGCCAGCAGTTACTCGAGAGAGACCCAGTACTTC. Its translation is CASSYSRETQYF.

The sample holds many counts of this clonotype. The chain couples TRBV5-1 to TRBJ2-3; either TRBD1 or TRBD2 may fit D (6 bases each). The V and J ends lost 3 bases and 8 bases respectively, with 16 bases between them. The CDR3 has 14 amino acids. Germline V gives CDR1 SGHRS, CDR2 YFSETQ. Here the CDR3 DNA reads TGCGCCAGCAGCTGGGCAGGGGAGGACGGTACGCAGTATTTT. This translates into CASSWAGEDGTQYF.

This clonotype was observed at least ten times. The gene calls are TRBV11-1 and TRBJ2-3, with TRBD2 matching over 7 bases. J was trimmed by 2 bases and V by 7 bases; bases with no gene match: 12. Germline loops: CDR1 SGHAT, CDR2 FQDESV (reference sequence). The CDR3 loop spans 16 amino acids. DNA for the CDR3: TGTGCCAGCAACTTTCTCGCTAGCGGAAACACAGATACGCAGTATTTT. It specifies CASNFLASGNTDTQYF.

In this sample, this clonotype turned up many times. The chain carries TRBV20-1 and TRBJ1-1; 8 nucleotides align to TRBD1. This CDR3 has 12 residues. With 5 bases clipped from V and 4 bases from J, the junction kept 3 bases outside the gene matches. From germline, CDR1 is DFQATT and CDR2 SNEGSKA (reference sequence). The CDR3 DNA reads TGCAGTGCTCAAGACAGGGGCACTGAAGCTTTCTTT. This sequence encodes CSAQDRGTEAFF.

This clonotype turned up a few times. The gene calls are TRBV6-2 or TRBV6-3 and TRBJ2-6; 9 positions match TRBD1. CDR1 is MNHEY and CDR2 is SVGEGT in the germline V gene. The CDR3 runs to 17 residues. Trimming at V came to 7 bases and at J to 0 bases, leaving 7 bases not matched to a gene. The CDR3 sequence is CASTQDRGYSGANVLTF. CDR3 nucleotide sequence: TGTGCCAGCACCCAGGACAGGGGCTACTCTGGGGCCAACGTCCTGACTTTC.

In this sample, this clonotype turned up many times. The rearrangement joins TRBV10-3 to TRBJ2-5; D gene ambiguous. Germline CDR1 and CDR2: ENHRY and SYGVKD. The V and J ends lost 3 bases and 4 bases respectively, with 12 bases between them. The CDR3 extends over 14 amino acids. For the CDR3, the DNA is TGTGCCATCAGTGAAGCAATAGCTGGAGAGACCCAGTACTTC. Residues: CAISEAIAGETQYF.

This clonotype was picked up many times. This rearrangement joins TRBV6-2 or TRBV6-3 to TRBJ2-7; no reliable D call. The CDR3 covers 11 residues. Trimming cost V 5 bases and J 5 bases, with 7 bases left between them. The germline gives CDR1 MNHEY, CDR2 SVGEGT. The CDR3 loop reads CASSHKDEQYF. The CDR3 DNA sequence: TGTGCCAGCAGTCACAAAGACGAGCAGTACTTC.

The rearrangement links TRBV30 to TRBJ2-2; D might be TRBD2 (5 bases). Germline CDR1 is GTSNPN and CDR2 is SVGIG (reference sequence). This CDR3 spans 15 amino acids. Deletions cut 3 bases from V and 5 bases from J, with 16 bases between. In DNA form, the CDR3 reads TGTGCCTGGAGCGTCCTGGGTGTAGCGACCGGGGAGCTGTTTTTT. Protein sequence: CAWSVLGVATGELFF.